This entry lists 2 T cell receptor beta chains sequenced from one sample in a study of OX40 agonist ivuxolimab in advanced cancers. The data were produced by immunoSEQ multiplex PCR, yet TCRdb's version contains in-frame clones alone and is incomplete. This sample has fewer than 20,000 clones, with more than 85% found just once. The sample consisted of CD4+ or CD8+ T cells sorted from blood, taken in a trial of the OX40 agonist ivuxolimab. These receptors all come from an adult with an advanced solid tumor such as melanoma, head and neck, liver or kidney cancer.

The genes are TRBV4-1 and TRBJ2-7; D is undetermined. Germline V lookup: CDR1 MGHRA, CDR2 YSYEKL. This CDR3 comprises 15 residues. V lost 1 base and J 1 base, leaving 11 bases between the germline ends. The CDR3 DNA reads as TGCGCCAGCAGCCAAGTTTATACAGAGTCCTACGAGCAGTACTTC. As protein: CASSQVYTESYEQYF.

V is TRBV9 and J is TRBJ2-1, with 11 nucleotides matching TRBD1. Unmatched junction bases numbered 6, after V lost 4 bases and J lost 0 bases. There are 17 residues in the CDR3. Germline V gene lookup returns CDR1 SGDLS and CDR2 YYNGEE. Here the CDR3 reads CASSSPGTGGSYNEQFF. The CDR3 DNA reads as TGTGCCAGCAGCTCCCCAGGGACAGGGGGCTCCTACAATGAGCAGTTCTTC.